The present TCR beta chain was sequenced within a study of T cell responses to AZD1222 COVID-19 vaccine. Produced via immunoSEQ multiplex PCR; TCRdb's table is partial and in-frame only. This table has more than 30,000 clones, more than 85% appearing once. The source material was peripheral blood, sampled on day 0 of AZD1222 vaccination. This clonotype was obtained from an adult in good health.

The CDR3 DNA reads TGTGCCAGCAGCAAAGTATCGGGCCACAATGAGCAGTTCTTC. Translated, it gives CASSKVSGHNEQFF. The genes are TRBV21-1 and TRBJ2-1. TRBV21-1 is listed as a pseudogene. This CDR3 has 14 residues.